Given below is one TCR beta chain in context. The source of the sample is a study of blood T cell repertoires in COVID-19. As for the study in general: The origin of the acute and convalescent COVID-19 samples was the United States, Italy and Spain. From T cells, B-cell-depleted T cells, or PBMCs came the material, which was cDNA or gDNA.

Methods used by the authors: Reference gene primer amplification in the assay estimated nucleated cell counts. Assay: immunoSEQ multiplex PCR; the TCRdb copy retains only in-frame clones and omits some. That table is the source of V, J and clone size, and D and trimming were worked out from the DNA. This repertoire shows 50,000 to 80,000 clones, roughly 91% found once; its top ten account for 1.3% to 1.5%. Germline V gives CDR1 SEHNR, CDR2 FQNEAQ (reference sequence). The CDR3 loop spans 14 amino acids. Trimming stripped 3 bases from V and 6 bases from J, with 14 bases between. The clonotype was recovered from a man aged 55 to 69 with acute or convalescent COVID-19. The chain links TRBV7-9 to TRBJ1-2; no clear D gene. Sequencing was performed on peripheral blood. The CDR3 nucleotides are TGTGCCAGCAGCTTGGAGCCGGGGTGGGATGGCTACACCTTC. Protein product: CASSLEPGWDGYTF.